This is a list of T cell receptor beta chains from one sample in a study of identical twins. TCRdb reprocessed the 5' RACE reads with MiXCR, giving one entry per CDR3 protein. The sample contains 450,000 or so distinct CDR3 sequences, 11% to 15% of which appear only once. These data were also reused for a study on yellow fever vaccine responses in identical twins.

The sample comprised CD4+ T cells sorted from blood. These receptors were collected from a woman aged 18 to 35 in good health. Each CDR3 is given with its conserved first and last residue. A D gene is named only where the DNA matches it firmly. Only some rows state a clone size, as once, few, many or a class for expanded clones.

v_call	d_call	j_call	clone_size	cdr3_nt	cdr3_aa
TRBV2	-	TRBJ1-6	-	TGTGCCAGCAAACAGGGTTATAATTCACCCCTCCACTTT	CASKQGYNSPLHF
TRBV15	TRBD1	TRBJ2-6	-	TGTGCCACCAGCAGGGGACAGGTCGCCTCTGGGGCCAACGTCCTGACTTTC	CATSRGQVASGANVLTF
TRBV11-3	-	TRBJ2-2	-	TGTGCCAGCAGCTTAAGTCAGGCGAACACCGGGGAGCTGTTTTTT	CASSLSQANTGELFF
TRBV20-1	-	TRBJ2-7	few	TGCAGTGCTAGAGTAACAGGACCCTACTACGAGCAGTACTTC	CSARVTGPYYEQYF
TRBV9	-	TRBJ2-3	many	TGTGCCAGCAGCGTCTCGGGCCCCATGGGCACAGATACGCAGTATTTT	CASSVSGPMGTDTQYF
TRBV4-2	-	TRBJ2-2	many	TGTGCCAGCAGCCAAGATGGGCTAGCGAGCGACACCGGGGAGCTGTTTTTT	CASSQDGLASDTGELFF
TRBV20-1	-	TRBJ2-2	few	TGCAGTGCTTCTACTAACACCGGGGAGCTGTTTTTT	CSASTNTGELFF
TRBV12-3/TRBV12-4	TRBD2	TRBJ2-1	-	TGTGCCAGCACTAGACTAGCGGGAGACTACAATGAGCAGTTCTTC	CASTRLAGDYNEQFF
TRBV18	-	TRBJ1-1	few	TGTGCCAGCTCACCCGGTCCGCTCGGGAACACTGAAGCTTTCTTT	CASSPGPLGNTEAFF
TRBV4-2	TRBD2	TRBJ2-5	-	TGTGCCAGCAGCCAAGATAGTGGTAGCGGGAGAAGTTCGGGGGGAGAGACCCAGTACTTC	CASSQDSGSGRSSGGETQYF
TRBV29-1	-	TRBJ2-3	many	TGCAGCGTCCCGGGACTTCCCACAGATACGCAGTATTTT	CSVPGLPTDTQYF
TRBV7-9	-	TRBJ2-7	many	TGTGCCAGCAGCTCGATACACTACGAGCAGTACTTC	CASSSIHYEQYF
TRBV4-3	-	TRBJ2-7	few	TGCGCCAGCAGCCAAGTGACTGGGCCGGGGGAGCAGTACTTC	CASSQVTGPGEQYF
TRBV7-2	-	TRBJ1-2	-	TGTGCCAGCAGCTTTCTTCCGGCAGGCGCAGCTAACTATGGCTACACCTTC	CASSFLPAGAANYGYTF
TRBV4-2	TRBD2	TRBJ2-2	few	TGTGCCAGCAGCCAAGATGTTTCGGGAGGAGCCGGGGAGCTGTTTTTT	CASSQDVSGGAGELFF
TRBV15	-	TRBJ2-1	few	TGTGCCACCAGCAGAATTACAGGGGAGGTTGAGCAGTTCTTC	CATSRITGEVEQFF
TRBV5-1	TRBD1	TRBJ2-6	few	TGCGCCAGCGGCGTGACAGGGTCGAATTCTGGGGCCAACGTCCTGACTTTC	CASGVTGSNSGANVLTF
TRBV5-1	TRBD1	TRBJ2-1	few	TGCGCCAGCAGCTTGTCATTGGTCAGGGGGAATGAGCAGTTCTTC	CASSLSLVRGNEQFF
TRBV3-1	-	TRBJ2-5	few	TGTGCCAGCAGCCATGGGGTACTCTCGAATGAGGTCCAGTACTTC	CASSHGVLSNEVQYF
TRBV12-3/TRBV12-4	-	TRBJ2-7	-	TGTGCCAGCAGTTTTTTTCCCCCCGAGCAGTACTTC	CASSFFPPEQYF
TRBV30	-	TRBJ1-2	few	TGTGCCTGGACCCTCACCAGGGGTAACTACGCCCATGGCTACACCTTC	CAWTLTRGNYAHGYTF
TRBV28	TRBD1	TRBJ1-4	few	TGTGCCAGCAGCATATTATCGGGGACAGGACCCCCTAGGGAAAAACTGTTTTTT	CASSILSGTGPPREKLFF
TRBV5-1	-	TRBJ1-1	few	TGCGCCACCCACCCGGGAGGGCTGAACACTGAAGCTTTCTTT	CATHPGGLNTEAFF
TRBV14	TRBD2	TRBJ2-2	few	TGTGCCAGCAGCCAAGCAGCGGGGACGAACACCGGGGAGCTGTTTTTT	CASSQAAGTNTGELFF
TRBV19	TRBD1	TRBJ2-1	-	TGTGCCAGTACCCGACAGGGGAGGACCTACAATGAGCAGTTCTTC	CASTRQGRTYNEQFF
TRBV20-1	-	TRBJ2-3	-	TGCAGTGCCGGAAAACGACAGGCAACCCCCCCAGATACGCAGTATTTT	CSAGKRQATPPDTQYF
TRBV6-1	TRBD2	TRBJ2-1	few	TGTGCCAGCAGTAAGACTAGCGGGGGGGCGAATGAGCAGTTCTTC	CASSKTSGGANEQFF
TRBV29-1	-	TRBJ2-4	few	TGCAGCGTTGGAGGTTCCGAAAACATTCAGTACTTC	CSVGGSENIQYF
TRBV2	-	TRBJ1-3	few	TGTGCCAGCAGTGAACAGGGGAGAGGATCCCCCTCTGGAAACACCATATATTTT	CASSEQGRGSPSGNTIYF
TRBV11-3	TRBD1	TRBJ2-1	many	TGTGCCAGCAGTTGGCGGGGACAGGGGTACAATGAGCAGTTCTTC	CASSWRGQGYNEQFF
TRBV6-2/TRBV6-3	TRBD2	TRBJ2-4	-	TGTGCCAGTAAGGTAGCGGGAGTATTTGACATTCAGTACTTC	CASKVAGVFDIQYF
TRBV4-3	TRBD2	TRBJ2-1	few	TGCGCCAGCAGCCTAATGACTAGCGGGAGTCGCAATGAGCAGTTCTTC	CASSLMTSGSRNEQFF
TRBV20-1	-	TRBJ2-5	few	TGCAGTGCTGCCGCCGGCAATACACAACAAGAGACCCAGTACTTC	CSAAAGNTQQETQYF
TRBV21-1	-	TRBJ2-7	-	TGTGCCAGCAGCAAATGGGACAGGGTTTCCTACGAGCAGTACTTC	CASSKWDRVSYEQYF
TRBV7-2	-	TRBJ2-7	once	TGTGCCAGCAGCCTCGTAGTTGGGGGCAGGGGAATCTACGAGCAGTACTTC	CASSLVVGGRGIYEQYF
TRBV7-8	-	TRBJ2-5	-	TGTGCCAGCAGCGGACAGCTACAAGAGACCCAGTACTTC	CASSGQLQETQYF
TRBV7-9	-	TRBJ2-7	-	TGTGCCAGCAGCTTCCTGCCCCCGAATCAGGGCGAGCAGTACTTC	CASSFLPPNQGEQYF
TRBV5-1	-	TRBJ2-7	-	TGCGCCAGCAGTCCTCCGAGGACAGACTCCTACGAGCAGTACTTC	CASSPPRTDSYEQYF
TRBV7-2	-	TRBJ1-6	-	TGTGCCAGCAGCTTAGTCGGGAACTATAATTCACCCCTCCACTTT	CASSLVGNYNSPLHF
TRBV5-6	-	TRBJ1-1	few	TGTGCCAGCAGCTTTGGAGCCCACACTGAAGCTTTCTTT	CASSFGAHTEAFF
TRBV20-1	-	TRBJ2-7	-	TGCAGTGCTAGAGATCCCGGGGGCGACGAGCAGTACTTC	CSARDPGGDEQYF
TRBV29-1	-	TRBJ2-3	many	TGCAGCGTTCTTGCCGGGGGCAGGTCAGATACGCAGTATTTT	CSVLAGGRSDTQYF
TRBV29-1	TRBD1	TRBJ2-7	many	TGCAGCGTTGAACCCGGACAGGGGGTCGCCTTGGAGCAGTACTTC	CSVEPGQGVALEQYF
TRBV15	-	TRBJ2-2	-	TGTGCCATCAGCAGTGGGGAACTAGGGGGGGTCGCCGGGGAGCTGTTTTTT	CAISSGELGGVAGELFF
TRBV3-1	TRBD1	TRBJ2-1	few	TGTGCCAGCAGCCAGGCCAGGGGGCCGAGCAATGAGCAGTTCTTC	CASSQARGPSNEQFF
TRBV3-1	TRBD1	TRBJ2-7	-	TGTGCCAGCAGCCAGGACAGGGGTAGGAGCGAGCAGTACTTC	CASSQDRGRSEQYF
TRBV11-2	-	TRBJ2-7	-	TGTGCCAGCAGCTTAAAAGGGATGAGGCAGGCCTACGAGCAGTACTTC	CASSLKGMRQAYEQYF